This T cell receptor beta chain appears in the sequencing data of a study of cytomegalovirus exposure and HLA in healthy donors. PCR involved 60 Vbeta and 13 Jbeta primers. The assay was immunoSEQ multiplex PCR, and TCRdb's table has in-frame clones only and misses some. The sample shows approximately 61,000 clones, around 75% of them seen only once. The clonotype comes from a man aged 50 to 60 in good health and CMV-seropositive. Sequences were obtained from PBMCs.

Here the CDR3 DNA reads TGTGCCAGCAGCCCCCTACCATCGGACATGACCATATATTTT. It translates to CASSPLPSDMTIYF. This chain joins TRBV6-6 and TRBJ1-3; a possible D gene is TRBD1 (5 bases). CDR1 and CDR2 (germline): MNHNY, SVGAGI (reference sequence). CDR3 size: 14 residues. V gave up 6 bases and J gave up 10 bases, with 19 bases separating them.